Here is one TCR beta chain with its context. What it binds is unknown. The sample comes from a study of T cell responses to AZD1222 COVID-19 vaccine. Whole-study results and caveats: Only five or six AZD1222 recipients tested seropositive at baseline. White British people made up most donors, females outnumbered males, and clonal diversity was possibly underestimated. Variant regions that are unmutated are reportedly the target of nearly half of spike-specific TCRs.

TCRdb keeps only in-frame clones here, not all; method: immunoSEQ multiplex PCR. The sample carries some 140,000 clones, about 90% recorded once. CDR3 size: 16 residues. The germline V gene has CDR1 KGHDR and CDR2 SFDVKD. V lost 1 base and J 1 base, leaving 11 bases between the germline ends. The sequence was obtained from an adult in good health. The sequencing used peripheral blood, collected on day 0 of AZD1222 vaccination. This rearrangement joins TRBV24-1 to TRBJ2-3; D is unclear. CDR3 in amino acids: CATSDFRAKGTDTQYF. The CDR3 DNA follows: TGTGCCACCAGTGATTTCCGGGCCAAAGGCACAGATACGCAGTATTTT.